The 5 T cell receptor beta chains listed next were all sequenced from one sample in a study of blood T cells in healthy people across ages. The use of a sample-barcoded 5' primer and a J-beta primer mix characterized a second PCR of roughly 6 to 11 cycles. A single record per CDR3 protein comes from TCRdb applying MiXCR to the 5' RACE reads. Here the sample spans some 1 million distinct CDR3 sequences, around 43% being singletons. Sequencing was carried out using blood. These receptors all come from a woman in her fifties or sixties in good health.

The V and J genes are TRBV18 and TRBJ1-2; 7 bases map to TRBD1. V was pared by 3 bases and J by 5 bases, with 9 bases of the junction left unmatched. This CDR3 spans 15 amino acids. Germline V gives CDR1 KGHSH, CDR2 LQKENI. As DNA, the CDR3 is TGTGCCAGCTCACCCCCAGGACAGGTGCCGTATGGCTACACCTTC. It encodes CASSPPGQVPYGYTF.

At least ten counts were recorded for this clonotype. The V gene is TRBV29-1, the J gene TRBJ2-4, with TRBD1 matching over 9 bases. The CDR3 contains 14 residues. J was trimmed by 6 bases and V by 4 bases; bases with no gene match: 7. Germline V gene lookup returns CDR1 SQVTM and CDR2 ANQGSEA. CDR3 in DNA: TGCAGCGTTGGGGGGACAGGGAGGGGAAACATTCAGTACTTC. Amino acid sequence: CSVGGTGRGNIQYF.

This rearrangement joins TRBV18 to TRBJ1-2; 8 positions agree with TRBD1. Per the germline V gene, CDR1 is KGHSH and CDR2 is LQKENI. The CDR3 covers 17 residues. V was clipped by 3 bases and J by 2 bases; unmatched bases: 11. CDR3 loop: CASSPGQGATVNYGYTF. For the CDR3, the DNA is TGTGCCAGCTCACCGGGGCAGGGGGCAACGGTAAACTATGGCTACACCTTC.

To note about this clonotype: This may be a read error: a much more frequent sequence differs by one nucleotide. The J gene is TRBJ2-3, the V gene TRBV7-9, with D possibly being TRBD2 (6 bases). V lost 4 bases and J lost 4, with 15 bases in between. Germline-derived CDR1 and CDR2 are SEHNR and FQNEAQ (reference sequence). The CDR3 loop spans 15 amino acids. The chain's CDR3 is CASSSPRASADTQYF. CDR3 nucleotide sequence: TGTGCCAGCAGCTCGCCAAGGGCTAGCGCAGATACGCAGTATTTT.

This clonotype appeared a few times. The V and J genes are TRBV6-2 or TRBV6-3 and TRBJ2-3; 11 bases line up with TRBD1. Losses at the gene ends were 9 bases for V and 3 bases for J; bases not matched to a gene: 8. This CDR3 is 15 amino acids long. The V gene's germline CDR1 is MNHEY and CDR2 SVGEGT. In DNA, the CDR3 is TGTGCCAGTACTCCGGGACAGGGGGTTACAGATACGCAGTATTTT. Translated: CASTPGQGVTDTQYF.